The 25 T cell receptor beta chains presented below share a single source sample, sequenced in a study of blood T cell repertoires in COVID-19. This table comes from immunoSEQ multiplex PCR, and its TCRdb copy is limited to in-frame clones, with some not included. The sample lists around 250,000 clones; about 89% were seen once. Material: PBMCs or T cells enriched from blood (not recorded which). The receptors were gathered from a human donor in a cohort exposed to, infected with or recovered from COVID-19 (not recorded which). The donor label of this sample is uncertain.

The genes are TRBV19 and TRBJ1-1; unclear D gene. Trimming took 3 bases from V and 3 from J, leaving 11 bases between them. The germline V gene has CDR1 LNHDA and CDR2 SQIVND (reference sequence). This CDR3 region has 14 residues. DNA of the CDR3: TGTGCCAGTAGTATTACGGGGAGTTACACTGAAGCTTTCTTT. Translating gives CASSITGSYTEAFF.

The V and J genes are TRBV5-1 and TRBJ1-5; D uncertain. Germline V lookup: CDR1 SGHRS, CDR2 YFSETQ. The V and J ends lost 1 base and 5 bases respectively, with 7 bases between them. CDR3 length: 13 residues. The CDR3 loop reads CASSLMGDQPQHF. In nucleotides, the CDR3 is TGCGCCAGCAGCTTGATGGGCGATCAGCCCCAGCATTTT. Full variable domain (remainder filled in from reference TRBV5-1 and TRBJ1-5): KAGVTQTPRYLIKTRGQQVTLSCSPISGHRSVSWYQQTPGQGLQFLFEYFSETQRNKGNFPGRFSGRQFSNSRSEMNVSTLELGDSALYLCASSLMGDQPQHFGDGTRLSIL.

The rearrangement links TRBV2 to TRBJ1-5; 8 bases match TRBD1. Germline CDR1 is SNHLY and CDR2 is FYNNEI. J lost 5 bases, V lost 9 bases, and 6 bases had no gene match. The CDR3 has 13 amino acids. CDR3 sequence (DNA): TGTGCCAGTCAGGGGGCGTGGGATCAGCCCCAGCATTTT. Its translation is CASQGAWDQPQHF.

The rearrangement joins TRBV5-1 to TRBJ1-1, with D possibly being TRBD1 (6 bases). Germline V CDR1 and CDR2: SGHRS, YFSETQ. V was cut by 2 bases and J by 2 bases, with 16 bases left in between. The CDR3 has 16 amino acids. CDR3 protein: CASSLSRQAHNTEAFF. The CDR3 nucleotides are TGCGCCAGCAGCTTATCCCGACAGGCCCACAACACTGAAGCTTTCTTT.

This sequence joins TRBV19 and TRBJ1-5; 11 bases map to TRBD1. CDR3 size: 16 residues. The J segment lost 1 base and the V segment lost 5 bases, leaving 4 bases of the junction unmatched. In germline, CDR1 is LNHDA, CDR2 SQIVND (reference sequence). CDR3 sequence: CASSLGQGVSNQPQHF. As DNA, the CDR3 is TGTGCCAGTAGTCTGGGACAGGGGGTCAGCAATCAGCCCCAGCATTTT.

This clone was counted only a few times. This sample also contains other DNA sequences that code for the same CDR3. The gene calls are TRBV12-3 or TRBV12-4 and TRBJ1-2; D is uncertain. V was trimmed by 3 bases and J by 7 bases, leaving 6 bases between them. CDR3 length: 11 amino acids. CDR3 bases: TGTGCCAGCAGTTTTCGGGGTGGCTACACCTTC. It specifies CASSFRGGYTF.

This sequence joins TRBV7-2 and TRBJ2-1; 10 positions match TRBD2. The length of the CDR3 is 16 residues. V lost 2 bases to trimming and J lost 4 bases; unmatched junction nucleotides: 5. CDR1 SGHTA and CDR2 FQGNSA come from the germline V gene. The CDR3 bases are TGTGCCAGCAGCTTACTAGCGGGGGACCAATACAATGAGCAGTTCTTC. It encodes CASSLLAGDQYNEQFF.

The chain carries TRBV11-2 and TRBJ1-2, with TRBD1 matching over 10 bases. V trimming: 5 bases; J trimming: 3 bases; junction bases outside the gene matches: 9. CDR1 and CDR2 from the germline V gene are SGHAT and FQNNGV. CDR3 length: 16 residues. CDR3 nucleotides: TGTGCCAGCAGCCAGATCAGGGGACAGGGGCACTATGGCTACACCTTC. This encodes CASSQIRGQGHYGYTF.

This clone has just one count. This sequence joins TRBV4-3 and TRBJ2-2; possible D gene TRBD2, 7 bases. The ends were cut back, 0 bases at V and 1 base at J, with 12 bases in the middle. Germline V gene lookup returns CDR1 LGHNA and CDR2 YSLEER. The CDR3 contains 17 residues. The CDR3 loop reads CASSQDWRGGNTGELFF. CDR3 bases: TGCGCCAGCAGCCAAGATTGGAGGGGGGGGAACACCGGGGAGCTGTTTTTT.

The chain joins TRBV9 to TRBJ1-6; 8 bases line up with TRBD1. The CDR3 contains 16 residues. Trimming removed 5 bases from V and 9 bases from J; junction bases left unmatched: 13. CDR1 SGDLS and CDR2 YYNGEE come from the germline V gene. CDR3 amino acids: CASSKEDRAFRSPLHF. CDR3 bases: TGTGCCAGCAGTAAGGAGGACAGGGCGTTCCGTTCACCCCTCCACTTT.

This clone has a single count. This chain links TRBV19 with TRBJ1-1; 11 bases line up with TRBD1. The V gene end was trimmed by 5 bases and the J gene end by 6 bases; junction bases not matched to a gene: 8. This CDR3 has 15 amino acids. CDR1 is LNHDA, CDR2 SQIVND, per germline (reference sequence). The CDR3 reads CASSLRTGGKAEAFF. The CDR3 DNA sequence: TGTGCCAGTAGTCTTCGGACAGGGGGCAAGGCTGAAGCTTTCTTT. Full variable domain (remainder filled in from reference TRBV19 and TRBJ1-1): DGGITQSPKYLFRKEGQNVTLSCEQNLNHDAMYWYRQDPGQGLRLIYYSQIVNDFQKGDIAEGYSVSREKKESFPLTVTSAQKNPTAFYLCASSLRTGGKAEAFFGQGTRLTVV.

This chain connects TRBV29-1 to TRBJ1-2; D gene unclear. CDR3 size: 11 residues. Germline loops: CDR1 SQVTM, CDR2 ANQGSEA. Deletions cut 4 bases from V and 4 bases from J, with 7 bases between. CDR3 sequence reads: CSVATVYGYTF. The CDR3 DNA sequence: TGCAGCGTTGCCACAGTCTATGGCTACACCTTC.

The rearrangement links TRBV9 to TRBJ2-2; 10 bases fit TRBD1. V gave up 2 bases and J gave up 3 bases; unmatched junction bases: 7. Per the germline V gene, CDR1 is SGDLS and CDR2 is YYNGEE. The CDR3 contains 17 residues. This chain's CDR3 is CASSVADRGPDTGELFF. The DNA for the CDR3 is TGTGCCAGCAGCGTTGCAGACAGGGGGCCGGACACCGGGGAGCTGTTTTTT.

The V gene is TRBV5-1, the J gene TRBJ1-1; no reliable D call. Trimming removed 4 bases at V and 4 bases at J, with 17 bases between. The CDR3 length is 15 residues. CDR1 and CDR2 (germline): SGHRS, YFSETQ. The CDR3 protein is CASSLLSSGGTEAFF. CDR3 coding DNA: TGCGCCAGCAGCCTCCTCAGTAGCGGCGGCACTGAAGCTTTCTTT.

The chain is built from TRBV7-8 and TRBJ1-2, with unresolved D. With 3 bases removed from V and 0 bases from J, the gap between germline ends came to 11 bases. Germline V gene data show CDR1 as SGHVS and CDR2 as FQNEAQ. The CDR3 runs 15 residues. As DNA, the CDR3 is TGTGCCAGCAGCTTTCACGGGGAAGCTAACTATGGCTACACCTTC. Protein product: CASSFHGEANYGYTF.

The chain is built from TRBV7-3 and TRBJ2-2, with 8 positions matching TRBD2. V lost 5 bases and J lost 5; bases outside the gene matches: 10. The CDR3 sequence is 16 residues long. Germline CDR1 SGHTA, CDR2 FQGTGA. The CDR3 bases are TGTGCCAGCAGCCCCGCGGGGGGCGAGCATACCGGGGAGCTGTTTTTT. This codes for CASSPAGGEHTGELFF.

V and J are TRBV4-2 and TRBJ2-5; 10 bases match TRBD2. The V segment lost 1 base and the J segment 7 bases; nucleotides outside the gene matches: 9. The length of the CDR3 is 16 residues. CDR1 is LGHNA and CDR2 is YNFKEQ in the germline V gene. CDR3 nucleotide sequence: TGTGCCAGCAGCCAAGGTACTAGCGGGGCGCAGGGGACCCAGTACTTC. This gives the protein CASSQGTSGAQGTQYF.

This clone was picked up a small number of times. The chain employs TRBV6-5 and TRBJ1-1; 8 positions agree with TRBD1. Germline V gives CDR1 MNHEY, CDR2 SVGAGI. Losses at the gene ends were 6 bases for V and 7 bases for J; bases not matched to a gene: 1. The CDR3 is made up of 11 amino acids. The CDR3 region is CASRDRVEAFF. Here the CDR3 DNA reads TGTGCCAGCAGGGACAGGGTTGAAGCTTTCTTT.

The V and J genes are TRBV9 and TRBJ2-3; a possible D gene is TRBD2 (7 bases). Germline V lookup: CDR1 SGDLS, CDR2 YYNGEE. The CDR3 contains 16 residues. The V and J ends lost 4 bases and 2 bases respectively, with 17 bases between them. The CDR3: CASSPLGGGNTDTQYF. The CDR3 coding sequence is TGTGCCAGCAGCCCCCTGGGGGGGGGCAACACAGATACGCAGTATTTT.

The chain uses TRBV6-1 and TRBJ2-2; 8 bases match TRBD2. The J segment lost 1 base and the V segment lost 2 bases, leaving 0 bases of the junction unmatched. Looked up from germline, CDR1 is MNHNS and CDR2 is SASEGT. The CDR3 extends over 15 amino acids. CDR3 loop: CASSELAGNTGELFF. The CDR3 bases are TGTGCCAGCAGTGAACTAGCGGGGAACACCGGGGAGCTGTTTTTT.

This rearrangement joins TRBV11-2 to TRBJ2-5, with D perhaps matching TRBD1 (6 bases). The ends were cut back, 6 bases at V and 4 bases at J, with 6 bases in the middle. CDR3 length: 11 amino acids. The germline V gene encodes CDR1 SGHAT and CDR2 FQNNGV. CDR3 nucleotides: TGTGCCAGCAGGGGGGCAGAGACCCAGTACTTC. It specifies CASRGAETQYF.

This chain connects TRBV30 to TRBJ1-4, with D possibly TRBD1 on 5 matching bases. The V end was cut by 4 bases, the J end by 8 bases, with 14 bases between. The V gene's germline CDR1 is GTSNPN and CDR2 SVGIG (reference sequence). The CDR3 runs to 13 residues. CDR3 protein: CAWTTPGREKLFF. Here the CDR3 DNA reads TGTGCCTGGACTACCCCAGGGCGGGAAAAACTGTTTTTT.

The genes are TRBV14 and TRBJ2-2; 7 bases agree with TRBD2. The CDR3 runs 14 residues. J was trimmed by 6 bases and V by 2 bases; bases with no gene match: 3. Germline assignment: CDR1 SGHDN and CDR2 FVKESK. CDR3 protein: CASSQLRGAGELFF. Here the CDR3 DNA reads TGTGCCAGCAGCCAACTTCGGGGGGCCGGGGAGCTGTTTTTT.

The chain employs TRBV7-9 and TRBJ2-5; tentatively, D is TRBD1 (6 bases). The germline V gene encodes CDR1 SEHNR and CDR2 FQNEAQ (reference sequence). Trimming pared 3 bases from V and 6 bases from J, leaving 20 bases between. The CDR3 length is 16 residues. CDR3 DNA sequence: TGTGCCAGCAGCTTCCAGAGGGGGAAAAGTACGAAGACCCAGTACTTC. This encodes CASSFQRGKSTKTQYF. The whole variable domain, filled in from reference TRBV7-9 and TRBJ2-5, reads DTGVSQNPRHKITKRGQNVTFRCDPISEHNRLYWYRQTLGQGPEFLTYFQNEAQLEKSRLLSDRFSAERPKGSFSTLEIQRTEQGDSAMYLCASSFQRGKSTKTQYFGPGTRLLVL.

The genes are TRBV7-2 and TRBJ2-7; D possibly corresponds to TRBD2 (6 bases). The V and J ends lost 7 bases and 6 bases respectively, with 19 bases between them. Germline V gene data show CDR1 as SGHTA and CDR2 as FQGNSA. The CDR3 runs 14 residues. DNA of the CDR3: TGTGCCAGCACCGTTGGGCCGGAGGGCGGCGAGCAGTACTTC. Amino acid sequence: CASTVGPEGGEQYF.